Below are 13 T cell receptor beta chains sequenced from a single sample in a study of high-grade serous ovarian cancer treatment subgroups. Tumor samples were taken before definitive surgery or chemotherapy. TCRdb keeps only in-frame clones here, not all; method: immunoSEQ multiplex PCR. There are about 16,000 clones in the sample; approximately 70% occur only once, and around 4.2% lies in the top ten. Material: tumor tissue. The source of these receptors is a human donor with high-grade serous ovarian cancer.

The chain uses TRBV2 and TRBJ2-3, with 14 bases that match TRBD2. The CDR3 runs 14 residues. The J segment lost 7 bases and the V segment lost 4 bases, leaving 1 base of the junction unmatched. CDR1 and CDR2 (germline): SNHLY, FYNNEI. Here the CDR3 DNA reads TGTGCCAGCAGTGGACTAGCGGGGGGGTATACGCAGTATTTT. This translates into CASSGLAGGYTQYF.

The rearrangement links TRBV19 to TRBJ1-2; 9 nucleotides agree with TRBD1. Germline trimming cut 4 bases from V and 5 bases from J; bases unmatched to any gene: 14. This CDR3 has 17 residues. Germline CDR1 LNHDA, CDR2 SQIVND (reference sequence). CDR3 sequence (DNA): TGTGCCAGTAGTAGGGGGATGAGGACAGGGGCTTGGTATGGCTACACCTTC. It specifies CASSRGMRTGAWYGYTF.

CDR3 loop: CASSQEAGAPRGEQYF. CDR3 bases: TGTGCCAGCAGCCAAGAGGCAGGGGCACCGAGGGGCGAGCAGTACTTC. The chain recombines TRBV4-2 with TRBJ2-7; D is perhaps TRBD1 (6 bases). The V gene's germline CDR1 is LGHNA and CDR2 YNFKEQ. This CDR3 spans 16 amino acids. The V gene lost 0 bases and the J gene lost 6 bases, with 18 bases spanning the gap.

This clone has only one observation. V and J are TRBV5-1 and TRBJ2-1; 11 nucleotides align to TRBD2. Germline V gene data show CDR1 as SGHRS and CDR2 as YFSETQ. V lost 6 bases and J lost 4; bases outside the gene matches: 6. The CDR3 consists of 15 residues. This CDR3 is CASTSLAGVYNEQFF. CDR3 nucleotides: TGCGCCAGCACCTCACTAGCGGGGGTGTACAATGAGCAGTTCTTC.

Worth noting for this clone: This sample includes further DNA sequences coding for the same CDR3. DNA of the CDR3: TGTGCCAGCAGTGAATTCGGGGGGAGCAATCAGCCCCAGCATTTT. It codes for CASSEFGGSNQPQHF. J is TRBJ1-5 and V is TRBV6-1, with D tentatively TRBD1 (5 bases). With 2 bases removed from V and 1 base from J, the gap between germline ends came to 9 bases. The CDR3 totals 15 residues. Per germline, CDR1 MNHNS and CDR2 SASEGT.

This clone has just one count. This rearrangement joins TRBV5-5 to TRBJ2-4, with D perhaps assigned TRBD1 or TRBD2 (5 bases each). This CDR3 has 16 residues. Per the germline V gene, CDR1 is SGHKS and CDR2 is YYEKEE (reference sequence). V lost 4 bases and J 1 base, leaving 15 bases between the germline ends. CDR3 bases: TGTGCCAGCAGCCGCCGGGACCAAACGGCCAAAAACATTCAGTACTTC. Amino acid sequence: CASSRRDQTAKNIQYF. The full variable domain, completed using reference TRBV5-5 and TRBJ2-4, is DAGVTQSPTHLIKTRGQQVTLRCSPISGHKSVSWYQQVLGQGPQFIFQYYEKEERGRGNFPDRFSARQFPNYSSELNVNALLLGDSALYLCASSRRDQTAKNIQYFGAGTRLSVL.

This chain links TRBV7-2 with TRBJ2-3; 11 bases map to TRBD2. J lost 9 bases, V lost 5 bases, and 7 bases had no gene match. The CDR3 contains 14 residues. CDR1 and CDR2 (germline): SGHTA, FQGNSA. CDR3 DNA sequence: TGTGCCAGCAGCCTTAGCGGGGGGGACGGAACGCAGTATTTT. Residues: CASSLSGGDGTQYF.

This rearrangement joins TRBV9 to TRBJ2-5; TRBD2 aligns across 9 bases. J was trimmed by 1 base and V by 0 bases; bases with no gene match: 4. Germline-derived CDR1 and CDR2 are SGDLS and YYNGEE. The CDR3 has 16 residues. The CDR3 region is CASSVGIAGAQETQYF. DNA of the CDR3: TGTGCCAGCAGCGTAGGGATAGCGGGGGCCCAAGAGACCCAGTACTTC.

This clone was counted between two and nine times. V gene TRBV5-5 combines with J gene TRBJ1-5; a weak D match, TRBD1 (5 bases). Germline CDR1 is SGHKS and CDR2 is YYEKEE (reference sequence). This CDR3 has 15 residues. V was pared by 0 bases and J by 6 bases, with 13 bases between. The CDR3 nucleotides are TGTGCCAGCAGCTTGGGGCAGGGAGGCGGTCAGCCCCAGCATTTT. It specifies CASSLGQGGGQPQHF.

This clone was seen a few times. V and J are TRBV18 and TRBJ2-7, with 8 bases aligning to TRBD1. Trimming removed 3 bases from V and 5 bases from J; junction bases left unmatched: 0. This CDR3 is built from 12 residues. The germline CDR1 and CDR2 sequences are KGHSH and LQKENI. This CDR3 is CASSPTGDEQYF. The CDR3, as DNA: TGTGCCAGCTCACCGACAGGGGACGAGCAGTACTTC.

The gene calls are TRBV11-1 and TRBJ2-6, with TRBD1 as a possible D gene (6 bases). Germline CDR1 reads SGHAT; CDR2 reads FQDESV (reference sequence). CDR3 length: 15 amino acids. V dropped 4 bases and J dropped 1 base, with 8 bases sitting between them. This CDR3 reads CASSYRVSGANVLTF. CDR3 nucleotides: TGTGCCAGCAGCTACAGGGTGTCTGGGGCCAACGTCCTGACTTTC.

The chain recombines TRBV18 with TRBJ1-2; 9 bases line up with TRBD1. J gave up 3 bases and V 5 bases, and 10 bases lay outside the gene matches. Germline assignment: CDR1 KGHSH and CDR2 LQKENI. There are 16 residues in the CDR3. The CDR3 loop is CASSTGGTGSDYGYTF. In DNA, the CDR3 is TGTGCCAGCTCAACCGGAGGGACAGGGAGTGACTATGGCTACACCTTC.

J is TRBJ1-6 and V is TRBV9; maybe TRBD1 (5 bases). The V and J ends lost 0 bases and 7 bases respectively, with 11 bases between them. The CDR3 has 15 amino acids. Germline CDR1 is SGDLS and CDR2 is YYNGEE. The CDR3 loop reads CASSVVWDGNSPLHF. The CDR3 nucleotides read TGTGCCAGCAGCGTAGTCTGGGACGGCAATTCACCCCTCCACTTT.